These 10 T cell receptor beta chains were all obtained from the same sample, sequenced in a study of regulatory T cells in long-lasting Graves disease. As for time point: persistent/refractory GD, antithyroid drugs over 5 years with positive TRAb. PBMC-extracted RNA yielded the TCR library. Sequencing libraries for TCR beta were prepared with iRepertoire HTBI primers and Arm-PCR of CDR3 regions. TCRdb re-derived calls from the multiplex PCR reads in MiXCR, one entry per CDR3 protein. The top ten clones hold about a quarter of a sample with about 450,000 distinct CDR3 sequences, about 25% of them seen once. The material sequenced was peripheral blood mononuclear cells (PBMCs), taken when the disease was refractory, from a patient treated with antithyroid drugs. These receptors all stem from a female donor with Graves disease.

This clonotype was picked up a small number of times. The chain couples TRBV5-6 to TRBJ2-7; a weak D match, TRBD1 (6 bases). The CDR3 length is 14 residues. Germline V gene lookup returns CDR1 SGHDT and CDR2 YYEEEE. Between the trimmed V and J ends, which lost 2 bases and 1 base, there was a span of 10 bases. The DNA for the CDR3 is TGTGCCAGCAGCTTCCCGGGACAATCCTACGAGCAGTACTTC. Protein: CASSFPGQSYEQYF.

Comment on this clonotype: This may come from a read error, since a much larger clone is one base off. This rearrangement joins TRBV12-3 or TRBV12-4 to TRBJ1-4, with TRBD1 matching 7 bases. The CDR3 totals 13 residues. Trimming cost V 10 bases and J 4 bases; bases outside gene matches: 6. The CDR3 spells CATSGTDNEKLFF. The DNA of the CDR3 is TGTGCCACCTCCGGGACAGATAATGAAAAACTGTTTTTT.

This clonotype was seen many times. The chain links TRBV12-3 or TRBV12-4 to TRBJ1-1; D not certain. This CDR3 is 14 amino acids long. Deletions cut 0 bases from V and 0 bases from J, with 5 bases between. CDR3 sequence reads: CASSLADLNTEAFF. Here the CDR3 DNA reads TGTGCCAGCAGTTTAGCCGATCTGAACACTGAAGCTTTCTTT.

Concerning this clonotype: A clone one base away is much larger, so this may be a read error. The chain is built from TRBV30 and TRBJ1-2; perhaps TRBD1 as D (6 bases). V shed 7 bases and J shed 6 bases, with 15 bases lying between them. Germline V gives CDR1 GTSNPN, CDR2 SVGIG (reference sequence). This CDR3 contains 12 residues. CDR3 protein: CALQGASHGYTF. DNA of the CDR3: TGTGCCTTACAGGGAGCGAGCCATGGCTACACCTTC.

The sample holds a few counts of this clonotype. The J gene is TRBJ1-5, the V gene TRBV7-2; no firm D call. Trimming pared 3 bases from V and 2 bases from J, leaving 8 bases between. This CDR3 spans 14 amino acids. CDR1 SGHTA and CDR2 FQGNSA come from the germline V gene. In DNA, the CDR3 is TGTGCCAGCAGCTTTGAGAGGGGCAATCAGCCCCAGCATTTT. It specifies CASSFERGNQPQHF.

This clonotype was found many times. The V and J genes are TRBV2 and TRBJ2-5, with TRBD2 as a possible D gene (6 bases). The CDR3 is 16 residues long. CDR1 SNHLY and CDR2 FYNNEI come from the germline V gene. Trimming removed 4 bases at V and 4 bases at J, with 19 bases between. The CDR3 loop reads CASSVGSGQRPETQYF. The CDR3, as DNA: TGTGCCAGCAGTGTCGGTAGCGGACAAAGACCAGAGACCCAGTACTTC. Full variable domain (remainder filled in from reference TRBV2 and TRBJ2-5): EPEVTQTPSHQVTQMGQEVILRCVPISNHLYFYWYRQILGQKVEFLVSFYNNEISEKSEIFDDQFSVERPDGSNFTLKIRSTKLEDSAMYFCASSVGSGQRPETQYFGPGTRLLVL.

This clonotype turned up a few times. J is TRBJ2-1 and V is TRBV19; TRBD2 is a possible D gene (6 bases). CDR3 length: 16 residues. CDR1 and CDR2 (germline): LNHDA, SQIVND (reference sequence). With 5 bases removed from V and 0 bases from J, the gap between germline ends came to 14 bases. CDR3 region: CASSASGRSSYNEQFF. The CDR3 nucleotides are TGTGCCAGTAGTGCTTCCGGGAGAAGCTCCTACAATGAGCAGTTCTTC.

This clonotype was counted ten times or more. The CDR3 reads CASSMTGETQYF. The CDR3 coding sequence is TGTGCCAGCAGCATGACAGGAGAGACCCAGTACTTC. This chain joins TRBV7-2 and TRBJ2-5, with a tentative D call TRBD1 (6 bases). The CDR3 runs 12 residues. Trimming removed 5 bases at V and 4 bases at J, with 8 bases between. From germline, CDR1 is SGHTA and CDR2 FQGNSA.

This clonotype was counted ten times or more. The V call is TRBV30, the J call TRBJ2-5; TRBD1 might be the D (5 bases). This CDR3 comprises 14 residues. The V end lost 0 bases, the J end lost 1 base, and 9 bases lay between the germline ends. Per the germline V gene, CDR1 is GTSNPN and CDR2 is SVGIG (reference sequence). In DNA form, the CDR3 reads TGTGCCTGGAGTGTACAAGGGGTCCAAGAGACCCAGTACTTC. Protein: CAWSVQGVQETQYF.

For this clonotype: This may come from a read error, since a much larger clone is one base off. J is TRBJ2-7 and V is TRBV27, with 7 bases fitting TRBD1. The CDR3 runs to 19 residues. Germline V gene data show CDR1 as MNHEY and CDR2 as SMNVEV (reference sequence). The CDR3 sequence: CACSLSDRVWGGPWYEQYF. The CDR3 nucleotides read TGTGCCTGCAGTTTATCAGACAGGGTCTGGGGCGGGCCATGGTACGAGCAGTACTTC.